This T cell receptor beta chain appears in the sequencing data of a study of T cells after yellow fever vaccination. The study's findings and limits: Post-booster repertoires again held most primary-vaccination clones (about 96% CD4, roughly 88% CD8). Bulk-population clonotypes that are abundant could appear as contaminants in FACS-sorted repertoires.

This clonotype was picked up many times. The antigen remains unidentified. Germline values: CDR1 SGDLS, CDR2 YYNGEE. The CDR3 loop spans 15 amino acids. The V segment lost 3 bases and the J segment 4 bases; nucleotides outside the gene matches: 2. A 5'RACE template-switching step, the method used to make TCR cDNA, added a universal primer site and UMIs. MiXCR, run by TCRdb on the 5' RACE reads, gives a single entry per CDR3 protein. This sample has approximately 250,000 distinct CDR3 sequences, with about 5.2% found just once. This specimen consisted of CD4+ T cells sorted from PBMCs, obtained on the day of the yellow fever booster vaccination. The chain is built from TRBV9 and TRBJ1-5; the match to TRBD1 covers 12 bases. The sequence was obtained from a man younger than 35 who received the YFV17D yellow fever vaccine. CDR3 sequence (DNA): TGTGCCAGCAGCGAGGGACAGGGGGCGAATCAGCCCCAGCATTTT. Translating it yields CASSEGQGANQPQHF.